This T cell receptor (beta chain) was documented in a study of blood T cells in healthy people across ages. Combining a sample-barcoded 5' primer with a J-beta primer mix, a second PCR ran for 7 to 11 cycles. One entry per CDR3 protein results from TCRdb running MiXCR on the 5' RACE reads. The sample holds approximately 1.5 million distinct CDR3 sequences; around 40% are singletons and the top ten take approximately 4%. Germline CDR1 is DFQATT and CDR2 is SNEGSKA (reference sequence). J was trimmed by 8 bases and V by 3 bases; bases with no gene match: 10. The CDR3 extends over 14 amino acids. Concerning this clonotype itself: Its antigen remains unknown.

Regarding the study as a whole: Investigators viewed diversity estimates from one million T cells as underestimates, the study reported.

The receptor comes from a woman aged 18-29 years in good health. The sequencing input was blood. This chain uses TRBV20-1 with TRBJ1-2, with 9 bases that match TRBD1. The CDR3: CSARAGTGSRGYTF. In DNA, the CDR3 is TGCAGTGCTAGGGCCGGGACAGGGAGTCGAGGCTACACCTTC.